The 10 T cell receptor beta chains in this list originate from one sample, sequenced in a study of cytomegalovirus exposure and HLA in healthy donors. PCR was performed using 60 Vbeta and 13 Jbeta primers. Repertoires were generated with immunoSEQ multiplex PCR, while TCRdb's copy carries only in-frame clones and drops some. Seen here are 120,000 to 150,000 clones, approximately 79% observed once, and the top ten hold approximately 6.3%. The material sequenced was PBMCs. Receptors originate from a woman aged 40-49 years in good health and CMV-seropositive.

J is TRBJ1-1 and V is TRBV9; TRBD1 might be the D (5 bases). CDR1 and CDR2 (germline): SGDLS, YYNGEE. CDR3 size: 15 residues. Deletions cut 3 bases from V and 3 bases from J, with 15 bases between. CDR3 in DNA: TGTGCCAGCAGCGGGGGTGGGGCGCGTTACACTGAAGCTTTCTTT. It translates to CASSGGGARYTEAFF.

This sequence joins TRBV2 and TRBJ2-5, with D possibly matching TRBD1 (6 bases). The J call is uncertain, as TRBJ2-7 better fits the DNA end. The germline V gene has CDR1 SNHLY and CDR2 FYNNEI. The CDR3 loop spans 15 amino acids. CDR3 sequence: CASSEEGGVSYEQYF. As DNA, the CDR3 is TGTGCCAGCAGTGAGGAAGGGGGTGTTTCCTACGAGCAGTACTTC.

The rearrangement uses TRBV27 and TRBJ1-4; D is unclear. The ends were cut back, 4 bases at V and 8 bases at J, with 14 bases in the middle. This CDR3 has 14 residues. Germline V gene data show CDR1 as MNHEY and CDR2 as SMNVEV (reference sequence). The CDR3, as DNA: TGTGCCAGCAGTTCCCTCGGGAACGGCGAAAAACTGTTTTTT. It translates to CASSSLGNGEKLFF.

The genes are TRBV2 and TRBJ2-3, with TRBD2 matching 7 bases. The CDR3 has 17 residues. Germline trimming cut 5 bases from V and 0 bases from J; bases unmatched to any gene: 11. The V gene's germline CDR1 is SNHLY and CDR2 FYNNEI. The DNA of the CDR3 is TGTGCCAGCAGTAGGGATCAAGCGGGGCCGAGCACAGATACGCAGTATTTT. Amino acids: CASSRDQAGPSTDTQYF. Supplemented by reference TRBV2 and TRBJ2-3, the full variable domain reads EPEVTQTPSHQVTQMGQEVILRCVPISNHLYFYWYRQILGQKVEFLVSFYNNEISEKSEIFDDQFSVERPDGSNFTLKIRSTKLEDSAMYFCASSRDQAGPSTDTQYFGPGTRLTVL.

The chain combines TRBV11-2 with TRBJ2-5, with D unclear. The CDR3 totals 12 residues. Germline-derived CDR1 and CDR2 are SGHAT and FQNNGV. With 5 bases removed from V and 5 bases from J, the gap between germline ends came to 9 bases. The CDR3 here is CASSKERETQYF. CDR3 nucleotides: TGTGCCAGCAGCAAAGAGAGGGAGACCCAGTACTTC.

The chain links TRBV28 to TRBJ1-2, with a tentative D call TRBD1 (5 bases). The V end lost 5 bases, the J end lost 8 bases, and 12 bases lay between the germline ends. The CDR3 is 12 residues long. CDR1 and CDR2 from the germline V gene are MDHEN and SYDVKM. Here the CDR3 reads CASSTGEHGYTF. Here the CDR3 DNA reads TGTGCCAGCAGTACGGGGGAGCACGGCTACACCTTC.

Of note for this clone: Additional DNA sequences in this sample encode the identical CDR3. The rearrangement joins TRBV7-3 to TRBJ2-2, with D possibly being TRBD1 (6 bases). V lost 4 bases and J lost 4, with 7 bases in between. Looked up from germline, CDR1 is SGHTA and CDR2 is FQGTGA. The CDR3 length is 13 residues. The CDR3 sequence: CASSSRGTGELFF. The CDR3, as DNA: TGTGCCAGCAGCTCCAGGGGCACCGGGGAGCTGTTTTTT.

The chain carries TRBV2 and TRBJ1-2, with D possibly matching TRBD1 (5 bases). Per germline, CDR1 SNHLY and CDR2 FYNNEI. CDR3 length equals 12 residues. Trimming removed 4 bases from V and 8 bases from J, with 11 bases in between. Written as DNA, the CDR3 is TGTGCCAGCAGTGCCAGGGCGGGGGGCTACACCTTC. The encoded protein is CASSARAGGYTF.

This chain joins TRBV7-9 and TRBJ2-7, with 11 bases matching TRBD2. The germline V gene has CDR1 SEHNR and CDR2 FQNEAQ (reference sequence). This CDR3 region has 15 residues. The V and J ends lost 5 bases and 7 bases, in that order; junction bases with no gene match: 10. The CDR3 coding sequence is TGTGCCAGCAGCCTTAGCGGGGGGGCCCGGTATGAGCAGTACTTC. Translating gives CASSLSGGARYEQYF.

This clone occurred a few times. This chain joins TRBV2 and TRBJ1-3; 10 bases align to TRBD1. J was trimmed by 3 bases and V by 5 bases; bases with no gene match: 7. This CDR3 has 16 amino acids. Germline V gene sequence: CDR1 SNHLY, CDR2 FYNNEI. The CDR3: CASSSLTGGFGNTIYF. DNA of the CDR3: TGTGCCAGCAGTTCTCTGACAGGGGGCTTTGGAAACACCATATATTTT.